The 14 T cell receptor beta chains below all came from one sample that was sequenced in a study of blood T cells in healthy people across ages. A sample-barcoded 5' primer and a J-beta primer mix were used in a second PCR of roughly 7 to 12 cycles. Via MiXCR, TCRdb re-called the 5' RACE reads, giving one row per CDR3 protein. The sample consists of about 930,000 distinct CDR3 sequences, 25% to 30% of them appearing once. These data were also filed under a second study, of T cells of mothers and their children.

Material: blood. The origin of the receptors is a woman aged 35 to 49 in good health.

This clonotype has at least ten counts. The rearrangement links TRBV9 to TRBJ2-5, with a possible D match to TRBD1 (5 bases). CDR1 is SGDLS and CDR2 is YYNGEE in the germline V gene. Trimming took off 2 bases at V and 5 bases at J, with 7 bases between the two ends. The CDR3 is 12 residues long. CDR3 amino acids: CASSVPGETQYF. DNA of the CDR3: TGTGCCAGCAGCGTTCCAGGGGAGACCCAGTACTTC.

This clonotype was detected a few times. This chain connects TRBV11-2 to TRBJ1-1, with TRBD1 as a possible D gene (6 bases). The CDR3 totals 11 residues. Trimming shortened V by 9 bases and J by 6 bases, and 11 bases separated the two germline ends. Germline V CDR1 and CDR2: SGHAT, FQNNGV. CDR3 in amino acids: CASGGLAEAFF. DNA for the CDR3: TGTGCCAGTGGGGGGCTTGCTGAAGCTTTCTTT.

CDR3: CASSQQGTPGNTIYF. The CDR3 nucleotides are TGTGCCAGCAGCCAGCAAGGGACACCTGGAAACACCATATATTTT. V gene TRBV3-1 combines with J gene TRBJ1-3; a possible D gene is TRBD1 (6 bases). There are 15 residues in the CDR3. Germline values: CDR1 LGHDT, CDR2 YNNKEL (reference sequence). V was shortened by 3 bases and J by 2 bases, with 11 bases between the two germline ends.

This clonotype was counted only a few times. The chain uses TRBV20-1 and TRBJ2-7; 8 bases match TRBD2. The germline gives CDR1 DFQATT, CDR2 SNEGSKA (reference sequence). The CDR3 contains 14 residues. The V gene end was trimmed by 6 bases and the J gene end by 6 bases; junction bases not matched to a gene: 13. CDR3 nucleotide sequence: TGCAGTGCCTCTCCTGGACTAGCTATTCTCGAGCAGTACTTC. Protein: CSASPGLAILEQYF.

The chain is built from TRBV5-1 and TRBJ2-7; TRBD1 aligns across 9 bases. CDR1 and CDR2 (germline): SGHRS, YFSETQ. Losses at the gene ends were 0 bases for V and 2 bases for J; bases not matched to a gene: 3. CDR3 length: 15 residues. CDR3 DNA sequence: TGCGCCAGCAGCTTGGCGACAGGGGGGACCTACGAGCAGTACTTC. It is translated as CASSLATGGTYEQYF.

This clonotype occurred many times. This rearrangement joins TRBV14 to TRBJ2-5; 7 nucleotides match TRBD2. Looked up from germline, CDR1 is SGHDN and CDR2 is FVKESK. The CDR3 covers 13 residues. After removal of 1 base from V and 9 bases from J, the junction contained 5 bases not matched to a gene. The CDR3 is CASSQAPTSPQYF. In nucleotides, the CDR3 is TGTGCCAGCAGCCAAGCTCCGACTAGCCCCCAGTACTTC. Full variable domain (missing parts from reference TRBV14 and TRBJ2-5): EAGVTQFPSHSVIEKGQTVTLRCDPISGHDNLYWYRRVMGKEIKFLLHFVKESKQDESGMPNNRFLAERTGGTYSTLKVQPAELEDSGVYFCASSQAPTSPQYFGPGTRLLVL.

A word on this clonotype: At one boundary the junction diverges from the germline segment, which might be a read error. The CDR3 DNA reads TGTGCCGGCAGCTTAGACGACAGGGCTACATCCTACGGGCAGTACTTC. Protein sequence: CAGSLDDRATSYGQYF. The gene calls are TRBV7-2 and TRBJ2-4; 7 nucleotides agree with TRBD1. This CDR3 spans 16 amino acids. The germline gives CDR1 SGHTA, CDR2 FQGNSA.

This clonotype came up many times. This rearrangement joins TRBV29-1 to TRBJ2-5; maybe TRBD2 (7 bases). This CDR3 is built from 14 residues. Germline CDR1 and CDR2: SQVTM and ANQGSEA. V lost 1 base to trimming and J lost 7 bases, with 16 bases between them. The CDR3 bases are TGCAGCGTTGAAGCGGGGGGCGCCGGTAGGACCCAGTACTTC. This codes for CSVEAGGAGRTQYF.

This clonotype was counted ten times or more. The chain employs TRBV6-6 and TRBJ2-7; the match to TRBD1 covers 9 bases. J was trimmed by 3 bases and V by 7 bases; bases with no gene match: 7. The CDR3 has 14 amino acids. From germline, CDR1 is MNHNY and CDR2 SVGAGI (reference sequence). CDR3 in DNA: TGTGCCAGCATATGGGGGACAGGGAACTACGAGCAGTACTTC. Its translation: CASIWGTGNYEQYF.

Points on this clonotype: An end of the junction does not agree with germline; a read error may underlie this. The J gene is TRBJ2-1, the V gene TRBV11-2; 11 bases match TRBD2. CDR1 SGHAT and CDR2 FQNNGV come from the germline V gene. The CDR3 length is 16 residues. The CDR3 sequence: CASSSYSGGAYNKQFF. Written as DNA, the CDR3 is TGTGCCAGCAGCTCTTATAGCGGGGGGGCCTACAATAAGCAGTTCTTC.

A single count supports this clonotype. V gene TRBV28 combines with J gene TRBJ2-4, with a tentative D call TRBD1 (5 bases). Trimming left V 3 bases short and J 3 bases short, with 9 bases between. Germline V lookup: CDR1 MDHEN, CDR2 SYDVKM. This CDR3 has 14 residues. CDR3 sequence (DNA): TGTGCCAGCAGTTTCAGGCAGGGCAAAAACATTCAGTACTTC. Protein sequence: CASSFRQGKNIQYF.

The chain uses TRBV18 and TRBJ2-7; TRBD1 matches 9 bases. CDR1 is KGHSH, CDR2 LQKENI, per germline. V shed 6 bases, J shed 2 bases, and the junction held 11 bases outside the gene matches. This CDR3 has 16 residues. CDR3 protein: CASSRRDRDITYEQYF. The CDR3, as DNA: TGTGCCAGCTCGCGAAGGGACAGGGATATCACCTACGAGCAGTACTTC.

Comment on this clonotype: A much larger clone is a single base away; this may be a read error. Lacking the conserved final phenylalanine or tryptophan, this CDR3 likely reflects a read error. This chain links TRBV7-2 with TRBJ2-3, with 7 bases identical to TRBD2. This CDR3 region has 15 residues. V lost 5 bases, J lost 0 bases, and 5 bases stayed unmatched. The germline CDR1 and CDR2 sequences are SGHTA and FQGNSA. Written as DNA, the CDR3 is TGTGCCAGCAGCATCCTAGCGGAAAGCACAGATACGCAGTATTTG. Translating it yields CASSILAESTDTQYL.

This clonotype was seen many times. The chain's CDR3 is CSASPSFRGETQYF. The CDR3 coding sequence is TGCAGTGCTAGCCCTTCTTTTCGGGGGGAGACCCAGTACTTC. The rearrangement links TRBV20-1 to TRBJ2-5, with a tentative D call TRBD2 (6 bases). CDR1 and CDR2 from the germline V gene are DFQATT and SNEGSKA (reference sequence). V dropped 3 bases and J dropped 5 bases, with 16 bases sitting between them. This CDR3 has 14 residues.